The 27 T cell receptor beta chains presented below share a single source sample, sequenced in a study of glioma-infiltrating T cells. Using RNA template, CDR3s of TCR alpha and beta were amplified with iRepertoire arm-PCR. TCRdb analysed the multiplex PCR reads with MiXCR anew, one entry per CDR3 protein. The table records about 140,000 distinct CDR3 sequences, 39% of them present only once. Sequenced sample: glioma tissue, nonneoplastic brain tissue, or PBMCs (not recorded which). The receptors derive from a human donor with low-grade glioma or glioblastoma, undergoing nonglioma brain surgery, or in good health (not recorded which).

This chain joins TRBV19 and TRBJ1-6, with D possibly matching TRBD1 (5 bases). V lost 7 bases and J 7 bases, leaving 17 bases between the germline ends. The CDR3 sequence is 15 residues long. Germline CDR1 and CDR2: LNHDA and SQIVND (reference sequence). The CDR3 bases are TGTGCCAGTACCAACCAAGACAGATTCAATTCACCCCTCCACTTT. It encodes CASTNQDRFNSPLHF.

The rearrangement uses TRBV27 and TRBJ2-1; 10 nucleotides agree with TRBD2. The CDR3 length is 15 residues. Germline assignment: CDR1 MNHEY and CDR2 SMNVEV (reference sequence). Trimming cost V 3 bases and J 7 bases; bases outside gene matches: 6. CDR3 coding DNA: TGTGCCAGCAGTTTTGTCAGAGCGGGAGGGAATGAGCAGTTCTTC. Translating gives CASSFVRAGGNEQFF.

A word on this clonotype: A read error may account for a junction end that differs from germline. This sequence joins TRBV12-3 or TRBV12-4 and TRBJ2-7; 8 positions match TRBD2. This CDR3 comprises 14 residues. The CDR3 protein is CASSLREGPYEQYF. CDR3 DNA: TGCGCCAGCAGTCTTCGGGAGGGTCCCTACGAGCAGTACTTC.

There are a few counts of this clonotype. The V and J genes are TRBV4-2 and TRBJ1-1; D is ambiguous. CDR3 length: 14 residues. Germline V gives CDR1 LGHNA, CDR2 YNFKEQ. Trimming removed 0 bases from V and 1 base from J, with 6 bases in between. In DNA, the CDR3 is TGTGCCAGCAGCCAAGACCTCCAGAACACTGAAGCTTTCTTT. It specifies CASSQDLQNTEAFF.

The chain is built from TRBV6-6 and TRBJ2-2, with 9 bases identical to TRBD1. V dropped 5 bases and J dropped 4; count of bases not matched to a gene: 5. The CDR3 is 15 residues long. Germline lookup yields CDR1 MNHNY and CDR2 SVGAGI (reference sequence). CDR3 protein: CASSVQGAGTGELFF. In DNA form, the CDR3 reads TGTGCCAGCAGTGTACAGGGGGCCGGCACCGGGGAGCTGTTTTTT.

The chain combines TRBV6-6 with TRBJ2-1; D is perhaps TRBD1 or TRBD2 (5 bases each). Germline V gives CDR1 MNHNY, CDR2 SVGAGI (reference sequence). Between the trimmed V and J ends, which lost 2 bases and 8 bases, there was a span of 16 bases. The CDR3 runs 15 residues. The CDR3 coding sequence is TGTGCCAGCAGTTACGGGGCGGGTTGGTCGGATGAGCAGTTCTTC. Translating gives CASSYGAGWSDEQFF.

The chain links TRBV3-1 to TRBJ1-5, with D possibly matching TRBD1 (5 bases). Per the germline V gene, CDR1 is LGHDT and CDR2 is YNNKEL (reference sequence). The CDR3 has 15 residues. V lost 1 base and J 2 bases, leaving 9 bases between the germline ends. The CDR3 DNA sequence: TGTGCCAGCAGCCAAGGGGGGGGTGGCAATCAGCCCCAGCATTTT. Amino acids: CASSQGGGGNQPQHF. The whole variable domain, remainder taken from reference TRBV3-1 and TRBJ1-5, is DTAVSQTPKYLVTQMGNDKSIKCEQNLGHDTMYWYKQDSKKFLKIMFSYNNKELIINETVPNRFSPKSPDKAHLNLHINSLELGDSAVYFCASSQGGGGNQPQHFGDGTRLSIL.

This clonotype has just a few counts. The chain has TRBV7-8 and TRBJ2-1; 9 bases fit TRBD2. Germline loops: CDR1 SGHVS, CDR2 FQNEAQ. Trimming took 6 bases from V and 4 from J; bases not matched to a gene: 1. This CDR3 comprises 13 residues. CDR3 DNA sequence: TGTGCCAGCAGGACTAGCGGATACAATGAGCAGTTCTTC. Its translation: CASRTSGYNEQFF.

Remarks on this clonotype: No conserved phenylalanine or tryptophan is present at the end of the CDR3, so a read error is the likely explanation. The chain is built from TRBV20-1 and TRBJ2-5; D assignment may be TRBD1 or TRBD2 (5 bases each). V gave up 3 bases and J gave up 8 bases, with 16 bases separating them. The CDR3 extends over 13 amino acids. Germline V gene sequence: CDR1 DFQATT, CDR2 SNEGSKA (reference sequence). The CDR3 loop is CSARGSTDRTQYY. The CDR3 DNA is TGCAGTGCTAGGGGGAGCACCGACAGAACCCAGTACTAC.

V and J are TRBV10-2 and TRBJ2-1, with D perhaps TRBD2 (5 bases). Trimming took off 2 bases at V and 8 bases at J, with 16 bases between the two ends. Germline V gene sequence: CDR1 WSHSY, CDR2 SAAADI. The CDR3 spans 15 residues. CDR3 amino acids: CASSEMQRGYDEQFF. The CDR3 DNA reads TGCGCCAGCAGTGAGATGCAGCGAGGGTACGATGAGCAGTTCTTC.

The chain uses TRBV6-2 or TRBV6-3 and TRBJ1-5; 7 bases align to TRBD1. Germline CDR1 reads MNHEY; CDR2 reads SVGEGT. V shed 5 bases, J shed 9 bases, and the junction held 10 bases outside the gene matches. The CDR3 sequence is 14 residues long. CDR3 sequence (DNA): TGTGCCAGCAGTGGTCGACAGGGATGGCGGCCCCAGCATTTT. Amino acids: CASSGRQGWRPQHF.

The chain carries TRBV7-9 and TRBJ1-1; 7 bases match TRBD1. Germline assignment: CDR1 SEHNR and CDR2 FQNEAQ (reference sequence). With V trimmed by 5 bases and J by 5 bases, 8 bases remained unmatched. The CDR3 spans 14 residues. In DNA form, the CDR3 reads TGTGCCAGCAGCACAAGACAGGGTGGAACTGAAGCTTTCTTT. Protein product: CASSTRQGGTEAFF.

This clonotype has only a few counts. The J gene is TRBJ2-1, the V gene TRBV27; 8 nucleotides align to TRBD1. The germline gives CDR1 MNHEY, CDR2 SMNVEV (reference sequence). The CDR3 is made up of 14 amino acids. V shed 5 bases, J shed 5 bases, and the junction held 5 bases outside the gene matches. This CDR3 is CASSPWTGNNEQFF. CDR3 bases: TGTGCCAGCAGTCCATGGACAGGGAACAATGAGCAGTTCTTC.

The V gene is TRBV7-2, the J gene TRBJ2-3; D may match TRBD1 or TRBD2 (5 bases each). The V end was cut by 1 base, the J end by 2 bases, with 16 bases between. This CDR3 contains 17 residues. The germline gives CDR1 SGHTA, CDR2 FQGNSA. The chain's CDR3 is CASSLVGAGGPTDTQYF. The DNA for the CDR3 is TGTGCCAGCAGCTTAGTAGGGGCTGGGGGTCCCACAGATACGCAGTATTTT.

The V call is TRBV6-6, the J call TRBJ1-5; D gene ambiguous. The germline CDR1 and CDR2 sequences are MNHNY and SVGAGI (reference sequence). V shed 6 bases and J shed 0 bases, with 21 bases lying between them. This CDR3 is 18 amino acids long. The CDR3 nucleotides are TGTGCCAGCAGCTACCCCCGTGGGCGCGGAGGTAGCAATCAGCCCCAGCATTTT. This gives the protein CASSYPRGRGGSNQPQHF.

The chain links TRBV6-1 to TRBJ2-5, with 8 bases aligning to TRBD1. Germline values: CDR1 MNHNS, CDR2 SASEGT. With V trimmed by 7 bases and J by 1 base, 2 bases remained unmatched. This CDR3 has 13 residues. The DNA of the CDR3 is TGTGCCAGCATTACAGGGGGCCAAGAGACCCAGTACTTC. It yields the protein CASITGGQETQYF.

This clonotype was seen repeatedly, ten times or more. V usage is TRBV7-2 and J usage is TRBJ2-7, with D hard to call. The CDR3 is 14 residues long. Looked up from germline, CDR1 is SGHTA and CDR2 is FQGNSA. Trimming shortened V by 1 base and J by 0 bases, and 7 bases separated the two germline ends. DNA for the CDR3: TGTGCCAGCAGCTTAGATAGTACCTCCTACGAGCAGTACTTC. This sequence encodes CASSLDSTSYEQYF.

This clonotype occurred once. No DNA is shown, since the ends of the CDR3 on it are uncertain; the CDR3 is the one TCRdb lists. This rearrangement joins TRBV28 to TRBJ2-3; the tabulated D call, TRBD2, remains unverified against the DNA. The CDR3 numbers 17 amino acids, ends counted. CDR1 MDHEN and CDR2 SYDVKM come from the germline V gene. The chain's CDR3 is CASTEWVASGSTDTQYF.

There are a few counts of this clonotype. The V and J genes are TRBV20-1 and TRBJ1-1; weak D call: TRBD1 (5 bases). Trimming took off 6 bases at V and 1 base at J, with 12 bases between the two ends. Germline CDR1 reads DFQATT; CDR2 reads SNEGSKA (reference sequence). The CDR3 has 13 residues. CDR3 coding DNA: TGCAGTGCACCGGGACGGTCGAACACTGAAGCTTTCTTT. Protein: CSAPGRSNTEAFF.

This clonotype showed up just a few times. The CDR3 DNA sequence: TGTGCCAGCAGCCAAGTTTGGACAGGAACTGACACTGAAGCTTTCTTT. Protein product: CASSQVWTGTDTEAFF. The chain has TRBV4-2 and TRBJ1-1, with 7 bases matching TRBD1. V was clipped by 1 base and J by 3 bases; unmatched bases: 8. The germline V gene encodes CDR1 LGHNA and CDR2 YNFKEQ. This CDR3 is 16 amino acids long.

CDR3 in DNA: TGCAGTGCTTTCGGGGACTCGAGCTCCTACGAGCAGTACTTC. Translated: CSAFGDSSSYEQYF. The chain couples TRBV20-1 to TRBJ2-7; D might be TRBD2 (6 bases). This CDR3 comprises 14 residues. The germline CDR1 and CDR2 sequences are DFQATT and SNEGSKA (reference sequence). The V gene lost 5 bases and the J gene lost 0 bases, with 14 bases spanning the gap.

Note on this clonotype: This may be a read error, as it is one base from a much larger clone. The chain employs TRBV3-1 and TRBJ1-5; D remains unclear. CDR1 is LGHDT, CDR2 YNNKEL, per germline (reference sequence). The length of the CDR3 is 12 residues. V was trimmed by 0 bases and J by 6 bases, leaving 3 bases between them. CDR3 sequence (DNA): TGTGCCAGCAGCCAAGATAGTCAGCCCCAGCATTTT. As protein: CASSQDSQPQHF. Full variable domain (outside the CDR3, taken from reference TRBV3-1 and TRBJ1-5): DTAVSQTPKYLVTQMGNDKSIKCEQNLGHDTMYWYKQDSKKFLKIMFSYNNKELIINETVPNRFSPKSPDKAHLNLHINSLELGDSAVYFCASSQDSQPQHFGDGTRLSIL.

The chain carries TRBV20-1 and TRBJ1-4, with 7 bases matching TRBD1. This CDR3 is built from 13 residues. In germline, CDR1 is DFQATT, CDR2 SNEGSKA (reference sequence). J was trimmed by 4 bases and V by 5 bases; bases with no gene match: 4. This CDR3 is CSAEGTDNEKLFF. CDR3 coding DNA: TGCAGTGCTGAAGGGACAGATAATGAAAAACTGTTTTTT.

The V call is TRBV2, the J call TRBJ1-2; TRBD1 aligns across 9 bases. The V and J ends lost 6 bases and 4 bases, in that order; junction bases with no gene match: 3. This CDR3 is built from 13 residues. Germline loops: CDR1 SNHLY, CDR2 FYNNEI. The CDR3: CASSEDRGYGYTF. The CDR3 region has the DNA TGTGCCAGCAGCGAGGACAGGGGCTATGGCTACACCTTC.

With respect to this clonotype: A read error is likely, as this CDR3 ends without the conserved phenylalanine or tryptophan. V and J are TRBV5-1 and TRBJ2-7; 8 bases are a match to TRBD1. Germline values: CDR1 SGHRS, CDR2 YFSETQ. Germline trimming cut 8 bases from V and 3 bases from J; bases unmatched to any gene: 7. CDR3 size: 13 residues. CDR3 in DNA: TGCGCCAGTGCGCCGGGACAGGTCTACGAGCAGTACTCC. Its protein is CASAPGQVYEQYS.

The rearrangement joins TRBV29-1 to TRBJ1-1; D is unclear. Trimming removed 1 base at V and 0 bases at J, with 9 bases between. This CDR3 spans 14 amino acids. CDR1 and CDR2 (germline): SQVTM, ANQGSEA. CDR3 coding DNA: TGCAGCGTTGAAGGGGAACTTATGAACACTGAAGCTTTCTTT. Protein product: CSVEGELMNTEAFF.

This chain links TRBV7-9 with TRBJ2-5; TRBD1 or TRBD2 may be the D gene (5 bases each). Germline CDR1 SEHNR, CDR2 FQNEAQ (reference sequence). The V end was cut by 5 bases, the J end by 1 base, with 14 bases between. This CDR3 spans 15 amino acids. The CDR3 DNA sequence: TGTGCCAGCAGCCTCCGACGAGGGGCCCAAGAGACCCAGTACTTC. Its protein product is CASSLRRGAQETQYF.